This T cell receptor beta chain was documented in a study of T cell changes during pregnancy in multiple sclerosis. Libraries were prepared by immunoSEQ multiplex PCR; TCRdb keeps only in-frame clonotypes and omits some of them. In the table there are 50,000 to 65,000 clones, approximately 92% of which are singletons. In this sample, this clone turned up a few times. This clonotype originated in a female donor with multiple sclerosis, enrolled in a pregnancy study. Sequences were derived from peripheral blood, sampled in the first trimester of pregnancy.

CDR3 sequence: CSASGADTQYF. In DNA form, the CDR3 reads TGCAGTGCTTCCGGGGCAGATACGCAGTATTTT. V usage is TRBV20-1 and J usage is TRBJ2-3; a possible D gene is TRBD2 (5 bases). Germline CDR1 and CDR2: DFQATT and SNEGSKA (reference sequence). V lost 5 bases and J lost 4, with 7 bases in between. This CDR3 is built from 11 residues.